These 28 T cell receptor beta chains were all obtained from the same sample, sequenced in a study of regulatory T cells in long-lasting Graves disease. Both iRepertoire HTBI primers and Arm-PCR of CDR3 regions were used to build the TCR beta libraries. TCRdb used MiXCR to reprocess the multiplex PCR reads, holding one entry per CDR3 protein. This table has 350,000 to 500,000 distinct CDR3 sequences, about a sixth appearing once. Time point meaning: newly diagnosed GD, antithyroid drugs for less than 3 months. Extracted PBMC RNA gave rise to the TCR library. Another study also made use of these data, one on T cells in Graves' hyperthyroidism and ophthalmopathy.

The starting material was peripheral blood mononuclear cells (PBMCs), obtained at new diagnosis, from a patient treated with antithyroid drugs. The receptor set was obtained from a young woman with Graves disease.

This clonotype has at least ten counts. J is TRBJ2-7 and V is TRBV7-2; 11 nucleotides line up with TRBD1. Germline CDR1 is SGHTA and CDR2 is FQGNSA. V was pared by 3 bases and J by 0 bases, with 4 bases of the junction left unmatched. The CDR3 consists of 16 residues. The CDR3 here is CASSFPGTGGSYEQYF. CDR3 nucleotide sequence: TGTGCCAGCAGCTTTCCCGGGACAGGGGGCTCCTACGAGCAGTACTTC.

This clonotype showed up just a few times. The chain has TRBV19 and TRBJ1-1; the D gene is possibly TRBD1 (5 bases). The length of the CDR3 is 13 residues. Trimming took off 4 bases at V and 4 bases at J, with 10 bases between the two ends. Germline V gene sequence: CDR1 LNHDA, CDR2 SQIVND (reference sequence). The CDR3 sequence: CASSKGYSTEAFF. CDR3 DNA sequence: TGTGCCAGTAGTAAGGGGTACTCCACTGAAGCTTTCTTT.

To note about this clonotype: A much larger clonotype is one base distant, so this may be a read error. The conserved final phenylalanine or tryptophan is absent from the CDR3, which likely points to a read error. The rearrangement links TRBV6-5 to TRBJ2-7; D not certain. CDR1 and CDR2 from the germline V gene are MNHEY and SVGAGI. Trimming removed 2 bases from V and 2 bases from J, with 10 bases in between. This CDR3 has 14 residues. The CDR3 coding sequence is TGTGCCAGCAGTTACAAGGTTAGACCCTACGAGCAGTACTCC. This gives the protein CASSYKVRPYEQYS.

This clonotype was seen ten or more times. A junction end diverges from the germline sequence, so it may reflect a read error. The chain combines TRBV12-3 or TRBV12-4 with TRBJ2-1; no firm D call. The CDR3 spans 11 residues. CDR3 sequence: CASRRVNEQFF. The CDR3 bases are TGTGCCAGCAGACGCGTCAATGAGCAATTCTTC.

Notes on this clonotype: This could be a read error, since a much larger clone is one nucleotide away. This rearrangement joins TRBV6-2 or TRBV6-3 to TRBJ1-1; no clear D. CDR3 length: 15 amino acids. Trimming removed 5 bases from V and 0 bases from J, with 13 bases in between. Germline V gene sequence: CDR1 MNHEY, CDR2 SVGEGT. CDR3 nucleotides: TGTGCCAGCAGTCCCTACGGGCACCTGAACACTGAAGCTTTCTTT. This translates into CASSPYGHLNTEAFF.

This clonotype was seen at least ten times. CDR3 protein: CASSLSRGKDGYTF. CDR3 nucleotide sequence: TGTGCCAGCAGTTTGAGCAGGGGGAAGGATGGCTACACCTTC. V gene TRBV12-3 or TRBV12-4 combines with J gene TRBJ1-2; 7 bases map to TRBD1. Germline trimming cut 3 bases from V and 6 bases from J; bases unmatched to any gene: 7. This CDR3 is built from 14 residues.

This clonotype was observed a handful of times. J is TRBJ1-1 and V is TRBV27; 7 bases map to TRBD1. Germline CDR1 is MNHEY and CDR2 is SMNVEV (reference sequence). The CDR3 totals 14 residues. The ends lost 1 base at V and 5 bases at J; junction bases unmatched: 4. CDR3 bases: TGTGCCAGCAGTTTATTAGGGGGCAGAACTGAAGCTTTCTTT. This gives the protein CASSLLGGRTEAFF.

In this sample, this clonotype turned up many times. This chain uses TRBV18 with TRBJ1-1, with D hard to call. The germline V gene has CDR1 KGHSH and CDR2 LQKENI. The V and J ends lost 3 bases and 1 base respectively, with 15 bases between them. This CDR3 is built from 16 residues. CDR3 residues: CASSPNIDPKNTEAFF. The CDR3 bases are TGTGCCAGCTCACCCAATATCGACCCTAAGAACACTGAAGCTTTCTTT. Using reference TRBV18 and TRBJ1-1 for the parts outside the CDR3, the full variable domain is NAGVMQNPRHLVRRRGQEARLRCSPMKGHSHVYWYRQLPEEGLKFMVYLQKENIIDESGMPKERFSAEFPKEGPSILRIQQVVRGDSAAYFCASSPNIDPKNTEAFFGQGTRLTVV.

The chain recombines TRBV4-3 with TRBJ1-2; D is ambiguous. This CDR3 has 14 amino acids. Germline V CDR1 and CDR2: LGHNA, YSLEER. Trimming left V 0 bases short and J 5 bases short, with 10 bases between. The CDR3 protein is CASSQEPQDYGYTF. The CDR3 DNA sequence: TGCGCCAGCAGCCAAGAGCCCCAGGATTATGGCTACACCTTC.

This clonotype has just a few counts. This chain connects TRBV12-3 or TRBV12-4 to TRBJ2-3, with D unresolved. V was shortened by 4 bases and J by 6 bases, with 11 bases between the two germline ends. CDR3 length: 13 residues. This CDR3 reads CASSSDHRDTQYF. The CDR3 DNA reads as TGTGCCAGCAGTTCGGACCACCGGGATACGCAGTATTTT.

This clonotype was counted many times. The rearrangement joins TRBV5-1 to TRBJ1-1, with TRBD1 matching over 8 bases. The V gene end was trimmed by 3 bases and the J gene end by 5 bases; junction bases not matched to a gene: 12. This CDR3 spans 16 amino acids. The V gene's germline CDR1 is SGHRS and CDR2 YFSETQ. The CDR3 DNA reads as TGCGCCAGCAGCTCCTATAATGGACAGGGCGGAACTGAAGCTTTCTTT. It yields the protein CASSSYNGQGGTEAFF.

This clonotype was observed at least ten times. For the CDR3, the DNA is TGTGCCAGCAGCCCCGCCGCTGAGCAGTTCTTC. It is translated as CASSPAAEQFF. The rearrangement uses TRBV28 and TRBJ2-1; D gene uncertain. Between the trimmed V and J ends, which lost 6 bases and 9 bases, there was a span of 9 bases. The CDR3 is made up of 11 amino acids. Germline CDR1 MDHEN, CDR2 SYDVKM.

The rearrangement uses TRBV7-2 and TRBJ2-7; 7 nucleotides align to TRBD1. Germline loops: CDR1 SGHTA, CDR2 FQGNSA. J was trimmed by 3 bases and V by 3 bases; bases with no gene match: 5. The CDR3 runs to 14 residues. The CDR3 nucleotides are TGTGCCAGCAGCTTCCGGGACAGTAACTACGAGCAGTACTTC. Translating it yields CASSFRDSNYEQYF.

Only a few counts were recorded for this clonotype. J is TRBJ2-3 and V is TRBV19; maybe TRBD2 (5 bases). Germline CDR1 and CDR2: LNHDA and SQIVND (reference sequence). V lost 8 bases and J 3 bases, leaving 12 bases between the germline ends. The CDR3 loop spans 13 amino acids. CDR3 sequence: CASLPSGTDTQYF. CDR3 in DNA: TGTGCCAGTCTTCCCTCGGGGACAGATACGCAGTATTTT.

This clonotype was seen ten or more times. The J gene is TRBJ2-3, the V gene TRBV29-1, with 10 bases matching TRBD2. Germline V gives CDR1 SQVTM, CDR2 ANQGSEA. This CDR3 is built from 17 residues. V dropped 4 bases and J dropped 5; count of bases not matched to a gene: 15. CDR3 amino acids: CSVAFRASGRVGDTQYF. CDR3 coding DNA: TGCAGCGTTGCATTCAGGGCGAGCGGGAGGGTGGGAGATACGCAGTATTTT.

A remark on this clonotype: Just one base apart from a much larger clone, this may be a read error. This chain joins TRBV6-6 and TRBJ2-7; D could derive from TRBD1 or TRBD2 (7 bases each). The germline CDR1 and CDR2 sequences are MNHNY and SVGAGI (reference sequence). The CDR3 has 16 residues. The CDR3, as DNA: TGTGCCAGCAGTTACTCGGGGAGGGGGCCCACCTACGAGCAGTGCTTC. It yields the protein CASSYSGRGPTYEQCF.

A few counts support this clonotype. The CDR3, as DNA: TGTGCCAGCAGTTTCCTCCCCCTTAGGGGGAGGGCACACAATGAGCAGTTCTTC. This encodes CASSFLPLRGRAHNEQFF. V usage is TRBV6-2 or TRBV6-3 and J usage is TRBJ2-1; D is possibly TRBD2 (7 bases). This CDR3 region has 18 residues. Trimming stripped 4 bases from V and 5 bases from J, with 24 bases between. CDR1 is MNHEY, CDR2 SVGEGT, per germline.

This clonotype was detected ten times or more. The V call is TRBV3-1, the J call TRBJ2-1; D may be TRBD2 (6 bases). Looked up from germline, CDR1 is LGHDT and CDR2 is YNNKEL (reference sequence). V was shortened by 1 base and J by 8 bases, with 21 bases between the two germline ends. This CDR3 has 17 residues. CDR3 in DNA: TGTGCCAGCAGCCAAGTGGCAGGACTACCTAGGAACCATGAGCAGTTCTTC. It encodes CASSQVAGLPRNHEQFF.

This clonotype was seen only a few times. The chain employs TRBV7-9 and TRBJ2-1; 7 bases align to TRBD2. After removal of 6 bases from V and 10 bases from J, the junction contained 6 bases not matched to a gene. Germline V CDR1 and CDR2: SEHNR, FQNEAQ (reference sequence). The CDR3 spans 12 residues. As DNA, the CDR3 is TGTGCCAGCAGTTACCCCGGGGGGGAGCAGTTCTTC. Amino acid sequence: CASSYPGGEQFF.

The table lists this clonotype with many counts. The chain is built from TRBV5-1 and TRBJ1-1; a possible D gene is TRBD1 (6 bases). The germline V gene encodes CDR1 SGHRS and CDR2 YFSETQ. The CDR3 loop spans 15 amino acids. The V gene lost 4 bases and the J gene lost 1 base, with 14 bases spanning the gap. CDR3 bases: TGCGCCAGCAGCCCCAGTGGGACATCGAACACTGAAGCTTTCTTT. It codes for CASSPSGTSNTEAFF.

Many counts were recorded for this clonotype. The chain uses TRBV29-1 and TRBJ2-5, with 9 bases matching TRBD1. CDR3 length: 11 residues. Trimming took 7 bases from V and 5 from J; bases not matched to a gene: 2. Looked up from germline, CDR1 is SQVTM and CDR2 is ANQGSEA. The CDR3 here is CSGGTGETQYF. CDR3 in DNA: TGCAGCGGCGGGACAGGGGAGACCCAGTACTTC.

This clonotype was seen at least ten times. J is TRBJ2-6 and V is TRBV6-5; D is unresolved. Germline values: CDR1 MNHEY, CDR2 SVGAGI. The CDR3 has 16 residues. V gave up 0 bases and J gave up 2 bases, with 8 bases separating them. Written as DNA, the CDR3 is TGTGCCAGCAGTTACTCGGCTGGGGCTGGGGCCAACGTCCTGACTTTC. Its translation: CASSYSAGAGANVLTF.

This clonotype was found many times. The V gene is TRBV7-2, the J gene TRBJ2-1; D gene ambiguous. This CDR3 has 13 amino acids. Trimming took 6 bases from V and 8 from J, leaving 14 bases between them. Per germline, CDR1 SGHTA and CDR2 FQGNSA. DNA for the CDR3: TGTGCCAGCAGGCCTCCCACAATCTATGAGCAGTTCTTC. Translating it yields CASRPPTIYEQFF.

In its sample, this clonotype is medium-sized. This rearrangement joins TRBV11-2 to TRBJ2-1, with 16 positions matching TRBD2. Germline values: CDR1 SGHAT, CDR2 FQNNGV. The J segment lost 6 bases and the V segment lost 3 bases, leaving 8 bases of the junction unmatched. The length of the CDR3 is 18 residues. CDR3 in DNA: TGTGCCAGCAGCTTGGGGACTAGCGGGAGGGCCGCCTCCAATGAGCAGTTCTTC. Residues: CASSLGTSGRAASNEQFF.

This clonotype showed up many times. The CDR3 loop is CASRSGLGYYEQYF. CDR3 DNA: TGTGCCAGCAGATCGGGGTTAGGGTACTACGAGCAGTACTTC. The J gene is TRBJ2-7, the V gene TRBV12-3 or TRBV12-4; perhaps TRBD2 as D (5 bases). V was trimmed by 6 bases and J by 3 bases, leaving 15 bases between them. The CDR3 runs to 14 residues.

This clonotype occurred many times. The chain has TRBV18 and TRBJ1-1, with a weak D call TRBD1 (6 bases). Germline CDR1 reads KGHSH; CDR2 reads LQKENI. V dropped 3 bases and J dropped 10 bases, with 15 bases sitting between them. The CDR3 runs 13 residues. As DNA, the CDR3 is TGTGCCAGCTCACCCCGGGACACACCTAGAGCTTTCTTT. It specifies CASSPRDTPRAFF. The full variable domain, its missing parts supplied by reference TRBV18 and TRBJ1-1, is NAGVMQNPRHLVRRRGQEARLRCSPMKGHSHVYWYRQLPEEGLKFMVYLQKENIIDESGMPKERFSAEFPKEGPSILRIQQVVRGDSAAYFCASSPRDTPRAFFGQGTRLTVV.

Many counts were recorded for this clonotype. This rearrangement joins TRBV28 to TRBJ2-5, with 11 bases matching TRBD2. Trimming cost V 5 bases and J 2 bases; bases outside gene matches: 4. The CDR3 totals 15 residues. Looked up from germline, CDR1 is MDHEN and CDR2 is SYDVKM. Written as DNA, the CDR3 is TGTGCCAGCAGTATAGCGGGAGGGCCACAAGAGACCCAGTACTTC. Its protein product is CASSIAGGPQETQYF.

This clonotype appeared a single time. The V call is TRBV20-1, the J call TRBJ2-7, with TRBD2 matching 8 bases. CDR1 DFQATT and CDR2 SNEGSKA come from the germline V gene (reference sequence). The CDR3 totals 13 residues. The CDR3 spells CSSERETPYEQYF. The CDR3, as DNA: TGCAGCTCTGAGCGGGAGACCCCCTACGAGCAGTACTTC.